These 16 T cell receptor beta chains share one sample of origin, sequenced in a study of T cell responses to AZD1222 COVID-19 vaccine. TCRdb's table, derived via immunoSEQ multiplex PCR, lists solely in-frame clones and lacks some. The repertoire consists of under 150,000 clones, with more than 85% occurring once and the leading ten covering around 3.1%. Sequences were derived from peripheral blood, sampled on day 0 of AZD1222 vaccination. The receptors shown here come from an adult in good health.

V is TRBV7-9 and J is TRBJ1-1, with 7 bases identical to TRBD1. The CDR3 extends over 13 amino acids. The V and J ends lost 4 bases and 1 base, in that order; junction bases with no gene match: 0. Germline lookup yields CDR1 SEHNR and CDR2 FQNEAQ (reference sequence). The DNA of the CDR3 is TGTGCCAGCAGCTGGACAGGGAACACTGAAGCTTTCTTT. Translating it yields CASSWTGNTEAFF.

The chain couples TRBV6-6 to TRBJ1-1; no firm D call. The V and J ends lost 6 bases and 3 bases respectively, with 8 bases between them. The CDR3 extends over 12 amino acids. The germline CDR1 and CDR2 sequences are MNHNY and SVGAGI (reference sequence). The CDR3 sequence: CASSFRHTEAFF. Here the CDR3 DNA reads TGTGCCAGCAGCTTTCGACACACTGAAGCTTTCTTT.

The chain joins TRBV30 to TRBJ1-2; 8 nucleotides match TRBD1. The CDR3 is 14 residues long. J gave up 4 bases and V 2 bases, and 6 bases lay outside the gene matches. The germline gives CDR1 GTSNPN, CDR2 SVGIG (reference sequence). CDR3 protein: CAWSIGTGGYGYTF. CDR3 coding DNA: TGTGCCTGGAGTATCGGGACAGGAGGCTATGGCTACACCTTC.

The count of this clone is one. The chain's CDR3 is CASSLLSAANTGELFF. In nucleotides, the CDR3 is TGCGCCAGCAGCTTACTGAGCGCCGCGAACACCGGGGAGCTGTTTTTT. The rearrangement joins TRBV5-1 to TRBJ2-2; D remains unclear. The CDR3 length is 16 residues. Trimming cost V 2 bases and J 0 bases, with 11 bases left between them. The V gene's germline CDR1 is SGHRS and CDR2 YFSETQ.

The CDR3 is CASSLVETQYF. CDR3 DNA: TGCGCCAGCAGCTTGGTAGAGACCCAGTACTTC. This chain joins TRBV5-1 and TRBJ2-5; D not resolved. Deletions cut 0 bases from V and 4 bases from J, with 1 base between. The CDR3 sequence is 11 residues long. The germline gives CDR1 SGHRS, CDR2 YFSETQ.

This clone came up a few times. The genes are TRBV7-2 and TRBJ1-4; a weak D match, TRBD1 (6 bases). V lost 1 base, J lost 3 bases, and 9 bases lay in between. There are 15 residues in the CDR3. The germline gives CDR1 SGHTA, CDR2 FQGNSA. In DNA form, the CDR3 reads TGTGCCAGCAGCTTAGGGGGGGCGCCTAATGAAAAACTGTTTTTT. The encoded protein is CASSLGGAPNEKLFF.

This chain joins TRBV2 and TRBJ2-3; D is undetermined. V lost 2 bases and J 6 bases, leaving 9 bases between the germline ends. The CDR3 sequence is 13 residues long. CDR1 is SNHLY and CDR2 is FYNNEI in the germline V gene. The chain's CDR3 is CASSERRSDTQYF. CDR3 bases: TGTGCCAGCAGTGAACGGCGGAGCGATACGCAGTATTTT.

The CDR3 DNA sequence: TGTGCCAGCAGGGACCCGGGACAGGGGCAGGACACTGAAGCTTTCTTT. It yields the protein CASRDPGQGQDTEAFF. The chain carries TRBV6-4 and TRBJ1-1; TRBD1 aligns across 10 bases. The CDR3 spans 16 residues. Germline lookup yields CDR1 MRHNA and CDR2 SNTAGT. The ends lost 6 bases at V and 3 bases at J; junction bases unmatched: 10.

The J gene is TRBJ2-3, the V gene TRBV7-2, with 10 bases matching TRBD1. V was pared by 7 bases and J by 7 bases, with 5 bases of the junction left unmatched. The germline CDR1 and CDR2 sequences are SGHTA and FQGNSA. The CDR3 extends over 13 amino acids. The DNA for the CDR3 is TGTGCCAGCACCCGGACAGGGGGAAATACGCAGTATTTT. Its translation: CASTRTGGNTQYF.

The chain links TRBV6-4 to TRBJ2-1, with TRBD1 identical over 8 bases. V lost 2 bases and J lost 7; bases outside the gene matches: 7. This CDR3 comprises 15 residues. CDR1 is MRHNA and CDR2 is SNTAGT in the germline V gene. The CDR3 here is CASSDEDREGNEQFF. In DNA form, the CDR3 reads TGTGCCAGCAGTGACGAGGACAGGGAAGGGAATGAGCAGTTCTTC.

This rearrangement joins TRBV9 to TRBJ2-2, with TRBD2 as a possible D gene (5 bases). Germline-derived CDR1 and CDR2 are SGDLS and YYNGEE. The CDR3 runs to 16 residues. Trimming took 0 bases from V and 1 from J, leaving 10 bases between them. This chain's CDR3 is CASSVGPSRNTGELFF. The DNA of the CDR3 is TGTGCCAGCAGCGTAGGCCCTAGCAGGAACACCGGGGAGCTGTTTTTT.

The V gene is TRBV15, the J gene TRBJ1-1; D gene ambiguous. The V end was cut by 3 bases, the J end by 1 base, with 6 bases between. Germline V CDR1 and CDR2: LNHNV, YYDKDF (reference sequence). CDR3 length: 13 residues. The CDR3 spells CATSRTPNTEAFF. Written as DNA, the CDR3 is TGTGCCACCAGCAGGACTCCGAACACTGAAGCTTTCTTT.

The chain employs TRBV7-5 and TRBJ1-1; the table's D gene call, TRBD1, was not cross checked with the DNA. TRBV7-5 is a documented pseudogene. The CDR3 loop spans 15 amino acids. CDR3 coding DNA: TGTGCCAGAAGGCAAGCCATGGACAGGAACACTGAAGCTTTCTTT. Its translation is CARRQAMDRNTEAFF.

The chain carries TRBV7-3 and TRBJ1-1; a weak D match, TRBD1 (5 bases). The CDR3 sequence is 17 residues long. The V end was cut by 1 base, the J end by 5 bases, with 20 bases between. Germline CDR1 reads SGHTA; CDR2 reads FQGTGA. This CDR3 reads CASSLKGLRGAGTEAFF. The CDR3 bases are TGTGCCAGCAGCTTAAAGGGGCTAAGGGGCGCGGGAACTGAAGCTTTCTTT.

J is TRBJ1-2 and V is TRBV7-9, with 7 bases lining up with TRBD1. V lost 5 bases, J lost 5 bases, and 11 bases stayed unmatched. From germline, CDR1 is SEHNR and CDR2 FQNEAQ (reference sequence). The CDR3 loop spans 15 amino acids. DNA for the CDR3: TGTGCCAGCAGCCCTTACCGACAGGGCGGTTATGGCTACACCTTC. Protein sequence: CASSPYRQGGYGYTF. The complete variable domain, with remaining parts taken from reference TRBV7-9 and TRBJ1-2, reads DTGVSQNPRHKITKRGQNVTFRCDPISEHNRLYWYRQTLGQGPEFLTYFQNEAQLEKSRLLSDRFSAERPKGSFSTLEIQRTEQGDSAMYLCASSPYRQGGYGYTFGSGTRLTVV.

In DNA form, the CDR3 reads TGTGCCAGCAGTTTCAGGGGGCGAGGCTATGGCTACACCTTC. This sequence encodes CASSFRGRGYGYTF. The chain recombines TRBV27 with TRBJ1-2; 8 bases match TRBD1. This CDR3 contains 14 residues. The junction had 4 bases not matched to a gene; V was cut back by 3 bases and J by 4 bases. The germline gives CDR1 MNHEY, CDR2 SMNVEV (reference sequence).